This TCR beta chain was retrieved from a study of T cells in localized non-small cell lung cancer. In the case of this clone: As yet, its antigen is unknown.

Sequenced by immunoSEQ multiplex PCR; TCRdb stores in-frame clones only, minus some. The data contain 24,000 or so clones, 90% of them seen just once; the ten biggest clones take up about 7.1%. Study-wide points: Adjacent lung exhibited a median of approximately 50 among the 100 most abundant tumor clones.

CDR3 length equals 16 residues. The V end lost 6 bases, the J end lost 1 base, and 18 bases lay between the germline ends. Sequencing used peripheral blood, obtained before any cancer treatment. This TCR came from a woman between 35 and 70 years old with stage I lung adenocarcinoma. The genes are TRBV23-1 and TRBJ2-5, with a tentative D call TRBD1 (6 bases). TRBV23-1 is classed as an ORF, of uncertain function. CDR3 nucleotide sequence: TGCGCCAGCAGGCCCCCTCCCGGACAGCTCCAAGAGACCCAGTACTTC. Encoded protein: CASRPPPGQLQETQYF.